Listed here are 2 T cell receptor beta chains from one sample, sequenced in a study of T cells in Graves' hyperthyroidism and ophthalmopathy. It was RNA transcripts that yielded the amplified TCR beta CDR3 regions. During a first-round RT-PCR of the TCR CDR3, the HTBI primer set was used. One entry per CDR3 protein results from TCRdb running MiXCR on the multiplex PCR reads. Of approximately 870,000 distinct CDR3 sequences detected, 35% to 45% appear once; the ten largest clones hold 7.5% to 9.5%. Source material: blood. Receptors originate from a man aged 18 to 30 with Graves' hyperthyroidism.

The CDR3 DNA reads as TGTGCCAGCAGTTTGAAGGGAAGTGCTTTCTTT. Protein product: CASSLKGSAFF. The gene calls are TRBV12-3 or TRBV12-4 and TRBJ1-1, with no clear D. V shed 3 bases and J shed 11 bases, with 10 bases lying between them. This CDR3 contains 11 residues.

There are a few counts of this clonotype. The V gene is TRBV4-1, the J gene TRBJ2-5; tentative D call: TRBD1 (6 bases). The CDR3 is 14 amino acids. V was pared by 3 bases and J by 4 bases, with 12 bases between. CDR1 and CDR2 from the germline V gene are MGHRA and YSYEKL. CDR3 loop: CASSQVQGPETQYF. DNA of the CDR3: TGCGCCAGCAGCCAGGTACAGGGTCCAGAGACCCAGTACTTC.